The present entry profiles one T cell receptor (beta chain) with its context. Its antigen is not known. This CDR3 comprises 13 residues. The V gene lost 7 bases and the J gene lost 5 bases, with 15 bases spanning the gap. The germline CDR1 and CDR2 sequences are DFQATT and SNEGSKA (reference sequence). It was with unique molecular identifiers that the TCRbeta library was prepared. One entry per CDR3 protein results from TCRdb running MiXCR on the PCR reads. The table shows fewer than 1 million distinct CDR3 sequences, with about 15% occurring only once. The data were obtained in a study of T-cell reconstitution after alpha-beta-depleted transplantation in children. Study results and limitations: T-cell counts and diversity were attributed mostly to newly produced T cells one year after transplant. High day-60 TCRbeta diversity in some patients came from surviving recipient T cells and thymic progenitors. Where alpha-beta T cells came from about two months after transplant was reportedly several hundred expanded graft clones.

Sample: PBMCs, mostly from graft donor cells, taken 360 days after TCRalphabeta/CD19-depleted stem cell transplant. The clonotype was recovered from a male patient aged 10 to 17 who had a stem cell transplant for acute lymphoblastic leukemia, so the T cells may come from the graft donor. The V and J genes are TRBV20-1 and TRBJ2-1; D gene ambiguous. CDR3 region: CSVSNRVNNEQFF. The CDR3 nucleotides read TGCAGTGTGTCTAACCGGGTAAACAATGAGCAGTTCTTC.